Presented here are 20 T cell receptor beta chains from one specimen sequenced in a study of T cells in Graves' hyperthyroidism and ophthalmopathy. It was RNA transcripts that yielded the amplified TCR beta CDR3 regions. First-round RT-PCR of the TCR CDR3 relied on the HTBI primer set. TCRdb fed the multiplex PCR reads into MiXCR, producing one record per CDR3 protein. This sample has some 500,000 distinct CDR3 sequences; approximately 15% occur once, and the top ten carry 15% to 20%. Sequenced sample: blood. The receptors shown here come from a woman aged 18 to 35 with Graves' hyperthyroidism.

The chain recombines TRBV28 with TRBJ1-2; no clear D gene. V was pared by 6 bases and J by 5 bases, with 19 bases between. CDR3 length: 15 amino acids. Germline-derived CDR1 and CDR2 are MDHEN and SYDVKM. CDR3 amino acids: CASRITPGQSYGYTF. The CDR3 region has the DNA TGTGCCAGCAGGATCACCCCCGGTCAGTCATATGGCTACACCTTC.

This clonotype was seen a handful of times. V usage is TRBV20-1 and J usage is TRBJ1-3; D gene unclear. This CDR3 is 14 amino acids long. V was cut by 0 bases and J by 3 bases, with 9 bases left in between. Per the germline V gene, CDR1 is DFQATT and CDR2 is SNEGSKA (reference sequence). The CDR3 protein is CSARDPADGNTIYF. Here the CDR3 DNA reads TGCAGTGCTAGAGATCCGGCTGATGGAAACACCATATATTTT.

This clonotype was seen at least ten times. The chain couples TRBV11-3 to TRBJ2-5; 13 nucleotides align to TRBD2. The germline V gene has CDR1 SGHNT and CDR2 YENEEA. The CDR3 consists of 16 residues. With 4 bases clipped from V and 5 bases from J, the junction kept 7 bases outside the gene matches. Here the CDR3 reads CASSSRLAGGKETQYF. CDR3 bases: TGTGCCAGCAGCTCCCGACTAGCGGGAGGCAAGGAGACCCAGTACTTC.

The rearrangement joins TRBV10-1 to TRBJ2-5, with D tentatively TRBD1 (5 bases). Per germline, CDR1 WNHNN and CDR2 SYGVQD (reference sequence). The CDR3 has 13 residues. Trimming removed 4 bases from V and 0 bases from J, with 6 bases in between. CDR3 coding DNA: TGCGCCAGCAGTGGACAGTACCAAGAGACCCAGTACTTC. As protein: CASSGQYQETQYF.

This clonotype was observed many times. The gene calls are TRBV19 and TRBJ2-3; 8 bases line up with TRBD1. The CDR3 contains 15 residues. Germline-derived CDR1 and CDR2 are LNHDA and SQIVND (reference sequence). V was pared by 5 bases and J by 3 bases, with 7 bases of the junction left unmatched. The CDR3 reads CASSSRTGKTDTQYF. The CDR3 DNA follows: TGTGCCAGTAGTTCCCGGACAGGGAAAACAGATACGCAGTATTTT.

This clonotype was counted ten times or more. The chain couples TRBV20-1 to TRBJ2-1; the D is unclear. The germline CDR1 and CDR2 sequences are DFQATT and SNEGSKA (reference sequence). Trimming took off 0 bases at V and 6 bases at J, with 12 bases between the two ends. The CDR3 runs to 14 residues. The CDR3 DNA sequence: TGCAGTGCTAGAGATTGGCGTCATTCCAATGAGCAGTTCTTC. It is translated as CSARDWRHSNEQFF.

The chain is built from TRBV9 and TRBJ2-7; D assignment may be TRBD1 or TRBD2 (5 bases each). The germline V gene has CDR1 SGDLS and CDR2 YYNGEE. V was shortened by 4 bases and J by 3 bases, with 23 bases between the two germline ends. The CDR3 contains 17 residues. The CDR3 sequence: CASSPHSVRGAGYEQYF. The CDR3 nucleotides read TGTGCCAGCAGCCCCCATTCTGTCAGAGGGGCGGGCTACGAGCAGTACTTC.

This clonotype has more than one count but fewer than ten. J is TRBJ2-5 and V is TRBV4-1; D unclear. CDR3 length: 18 residues. Germline values: CDR1 MGHRA, CDR2 YSYEKL. The V and J ends lost 4 bases and 4 bases respectively, with 25 bases between them. In nucleotides, the CDR3 is TGCGCCAGCAGCCCACGGGTCCTTATGTACAGCATGGGAGAGACCCAGTACTTC. Protein product: CASSPRVLMYSMGETQYF.

This clonotype was counted between two and nine times. The chain uses TRBV7-8 and TRBJ2-3; no clear D. Trimming cost V 5 bases and J 0 bases, with 15 bases left between them. Germline V gene sequence: CDR1 SGHVS, CDR2 FQNEAQ. CDR3 length equals 16 residues. The CDR3 sequence is CASSAQNVASTDTQYF. CDR3 bases: TGTGCCAGCAGCGCTCAAAACGTAGCTAGCACAGATACGCAGTATTTT.

The chain uses TRBV24-1 and TRBJ1-2, with D unclear. Germline V gene data show CDR1 as KGHDR and CDR2 as SFDVKD. This CDR3 is built from 15 residues. Trimming shortened V by 3 bases and J by 2 bases, and 12 bases separated the two germline ends. The CDR3, as DNA: TGTGCCACCAGTGATGAGACGGACGGGAACTATGGCTACACCTTC. Its translation is CATSDETDGNYGYTF.

This clonotype was seen at least ten times. The V gene is TRBV12-3 or TRBV12-4, the J gene TRBJ1-4; the match to TRBD1 covers 9 bases. V was pared by 5 bases and J by 4 bases, with 8 bases of the junction left unmatched. This CDR3 comprises 16 residues. Here the CDR3 reads CASSLGTGLHNEKLFF. CDR3 nucleotide sequence: TGTGCCAGCAGTCTCGGGACAGGGCTCCATAATGAAAAACTGTTTTTT.

This clonotype was seen repeatedly, ten times or more. The chain recombines TRBV24-1 with TRBJ1-1; 8 nucleotides line up with TRBD1. CDR3 size: 15 residues. Germline values: CDR1 KGHDR, CDR2 SFDVKD. Trimming cost V 5 bases and J 2 bases; bases outside gene matches: 6. Written as DNA, the CDR3 is TGTGCCACCAGTGCCACGGGACAGGCAAACACTGAAGCTTTCTTT. Protein sequence: CATSATGQANTEAFF.

This clonotype has only a few counts. The V call is TRBV5-1, the J call TRBJ2-1; no clear D. The germline CDR1 and CDR2 sequences are SGHRS and YFSETQ. Trimming stripped 0 bases from V and 4 bases from J, with 14 bases between. The length of the CDR3 is 16 residues. DNA for the CDR3: TGCGCCAGCAGCTTGGGACCGACCTCGATTTACAATGAGCAGTTCTTC. This sequence encodes CASSLGPTSIYNEQFF. The full variable domain, rest sourced from reference TRBV5-1 and TRBJ2-1, is KAGVTQTPRYLIKTRGQQVTLSCSPISGHRSVSWYQQTPGQGLQFLFEYFSETQRNKGNFPGRFSGRQFSNSRSEMNVSTLELGDSALYLCASSLGPTSIYNEQFFGPGTRLTVL.

This clonotype appeared a few times. The chain combines TRBV6-1 with TRBJ2-1; possibly TRBD1 for D (5 bases). Germline CDR1 reads MNHNS; CDR2 reads SASEGT. V was shortened by 8 bases and J by 8 bases, with 16 bases between the two germline ends. The CDR3 contains 13 residues. The CDR3 bases are TGTGCCAGCGGAAGGCGGACAAATGATGAGCAGTTCTTC. It yields the protein CASGRRTNDEQFF.

In this sample, this clonotype turned up a few times. J is TRBJ1-1 and V is TRBV19; tentatively, D is TRBD1 (5 bases). The CDR3 consists of 12 residues. Trimming pared 7 bases from V and 1 base from J, leaving 7 bases between. Germline-derived CDR1 and CDR2 are LNHDA and SQIVND (reference sequence). CDR3 residues: CASNQGNTEAFF. The CDR3 nucleotides read TGTGCCAGTAACCAGGGGAACACTGAAGCTTTCTTT. The full variable domain, in which reference TRBV19 and TRBJ1-1 provide the parts outside the CDR3, is DGGITQSPKYLFRKEGQNVTLSCEQNLNHDAMYWYRQDPGQGLRLIYYSQIVNDFQKGDIAEGYSVSREKKESFPLTVTSAQKNPTAFYLCASNQGNTEAFFGQGTRLTVV.

This clonotype was picked up many times. V is TRBV29-1 and J is TRBJ2-7; 10 bases agree with TRBD1. The junction had 10 bases not matched to a gene; V was cut back by 5 bases and J by 6 bases. Germline CDR1 reads SQVTM; CDR2 reads ANQGSEA. The CDR3 length is 14 residues. The CDR3 is CSVSRQGARSEQYF. In nucleotides, the CDR3 is TGCAGCGTTAGTCGACAGGGGGCGAGGAGCGAGCAGTACTTC.

This clonotype showed up many times. The chain combines TRBV11-2 with TRBJ1-5, with TRBD1 matching over 7 bases. Per germline, CDR1 SGHAT and CDR2 FQNNGV. The CDR3 has 17 residues. V lost 4 bases and J lost 6; bases outside the gene matches: 15. In nucleotides, the CDR3 is TGTGCCAGCAGCTCCACAGGGGAGGGGCGGTTGGGTCAGCCCCAGCATTTT. Its translation: CASSSTGEGRLGQPQHF.

The genes are TRBV5-1 and TRBJ2-2; D is undetermined. Germline V CDR1 and CDR2: SGHRS, YFSETQ. The CDR3 totals 14 residues. Trimming left V 4 bases short and J 6 bases short, with 13 bases between. The CDR3 DNA sequence: TGCGCCAGCAGCCCGACGGGTAATCCCGGGGAGCTGTTTTTT. This translates into CASSPTGNPGELFF.

This clonotype has ten or more counts. The chain employs TRBV9 and TRBJ2-1, with D unresolved. V lost 0 bases to trimming and J lost 0 bases, with 7 bases between them. The CDR3 is made up of 15 amino acids. Germline V gives CDR1 SGDLS, CDR2 YYNGEE. CDR3 loop: CASSVGPISYNEQFF. The DNA of the CDR3 is TGTGCCAGCAGCGTAGGACCAATCTCCTACAATGAGCAGTTCTTC.

About this clonotype itself: This may be a read error: a much more frequent sequence differs by one nucleotide. The J gene is TRBJ2-3, the V gene TRBV19, with D perhaps assigned TRBD1 or TRBD2 (6 bases each). The CDR3 has 16 residues. Germline V gene data show CDR1 as LNHDA and CDR2 as SQIVND (reference sequence). The CDR3 region is CAGSIAGHFSTDTQYF. The DNA of the CDR3 is TGTGCCGGTAGTATCGCGGGACACTTCAGCACAGATACGCAGTATTTT. The variable domain in full, completed from reference TRBV19 and TRBJ2-3, reads DGGITQSPKYLFRKEGQNVTLSCEQNLNHDAMYWYRQDPGQGLRLIYYSQIVNDFQKGDIAEGYSVSREKKESFPLTVTSAQKNPTAFYLCAGSIAGHFSTDTQYFGPGTRLTVL.